Following are 6 T cell receptor beta chains from one sample sequenced in a study of T cell repertoires in cytomegalovirus infection. TCRdb fed the reads into MiXCR, producing one record per CDR3 protein. The table lists 200,000 or so distinct CDR3 sequences, 28% of them singletons. Sequenced sample: PBMCs. The receptors were sampled from a human donor in good health (CMV status not recorded). Some clones in this sample may be carry-over from other donors' samples.

A few counts support this clonotype. This chain joins TRBV5-6 and TRBJ1-1; 8 bases agree with TRBD1. The germline V gene has CDR1 SGHDT and CDR2 YYEEEE. V lost 4 bases to trimming and J lost 5 bases; unmatched junction nucleotides: 7. This CDR3 is built from 14 residues. For the CDR3, the DNA is TGTGCCAGCAGCACCGGACAGGGAGTAACTGAAGCTTTCTTT. It translates to CASSTGQGVTEAFF. The full variable domain, completed using reference TRBV5-6 and TRBJ1-1, is DAGVTQSPTHLIKTRGQQVTLRCSPKSGHDTVSWYQQALGQGPQFIFQYYEEEERQRGNFPDRFSGHQFPNYSSELNVNALLLGDSALYLCASSTGQGVTEAFFGQGTRLTVV.

Many counts were recorded for this clonotype. J is TRBJ2-1 and V is TRBV7-2; 9 bases are a match to TRBD1. J lost 4 bases, V lost 5 bases, and 6 bases had no gene match. Germline V lookup: CDR1 SGHTA, CDR2 FQGNSA. CDR3 length: 15 amino acids. CDR3 protein: CASSVRGQGYNEQFF. The CDR3 nucleotides are TGTGCCAGCAGCGTACGCGGACAGGGGTACAATGAGCAGTTCTTC.

This chain links TRBV27 with TRBJ2-7; TRBD1 matches at 7 bases. This CDR3 has 15 residues. The V gene's germline CDR1 is MNHEY and CDR2 SMNVEV (reference sequence). V dropped 6 bases and J dropped 2; count of bases not matched to a gene: 10. The CDR3 reads CASRIQGSLPYEQYF. The CDR3 DNA reads as TGTGCCAGCAGGATACAGGGGTCCTTACCCTACGAGCAGTACTTC.

This clonotype was seen ten or more times. The chain recombines TRBV7-2 with TRBJ2-3; no clear D gene. The length of the CDR3 is 12 residues. Germline V gives CDR1 SGHTA, CDR2 FQGNSA. V gave up 1 base and J gave up 6 bases, with 5 bases separating them. The CDR3 region is CASSLDSDTQYF. The CDR3 DNA sequence: TGTGCCAGCAGCTTAGACTCCGATACGCAGTATTTT.

The rearrangement links TRBV27 to TRBJ1-5; TRBD1 is a possible D gene (5 bases). Germline CDR1 MNHEY, CDR2 SMNVEV (reference sequence). The CDR3 sequence is 15 residues long. Trimming pared 1 base from V and 2 bases from J, leaving 9 bases between. CDR3 protein: CASSLLGGGNQPQHF. CDR3 DNA sequence: TGTGCCAGCAGTTTATTGGGGGGGGGCAATCAGCCCCAGCATTTT.

The chain uses TRBV7-3 and TRBJ2-3; D is tentatively TRBD1 or TRBD2 (5 bases each). CDR3 size: 16 residues. CDR1 and CDR2 (germline): SGHTA, FQGTGA. V lost 1 base and J 5 bases, leaving 16 bases between the germline ends. CDR3 coding DNA: TGTGCCAGCAGCTTAATAGTCGACGGGGCGGGAGATACGCAGTATTTT. It translates to CASSLIVDGAGDTQYF.